One sample yielded the 8 T cell receptor beta chains listed below, sequenced in a study of shared clonotypes between healthy human individuals. Measured with immunoSEQ multiplex PCR; TCRdb has only the in-frame clones, and not every one. The profile shows about 640,000 clones, 72% of them singletons. Source material: memory CD4+ T cells sorted from blood. The subset denotes: CD45RA-negative fraction. The receptors here all came from a woman in her 30s in good health.

J is TRBJ1-1 and V is TRBV5-1, with D unresolved. The V gene's germline CDR1 is SGHRS and CDR2 YFSETQ. Trimming left V 3 bases short and J 7 bases short, with 10 bases between. The CDR3 totals 12 residues. The CDR3 region is CASSSRGLEAFF. The CDR3 DNA reads as TGCGCCAGCAGCTCTCGTGGCCTTGAAGCTTTCTTT.

A remark on this clone: A read error may be the cause here, since a much bigger clone is one base away. This chain links TRBV25-1 with TRBJ1-1; the D gene is possibly TRBD1 (5 bases). V gave up 4 bases and J gave up 4 bases, with 10 bases separating them. This CDR3 contains 13 residues. CDR1 is MGHDK, CDR2 SYGVNS, per germline. For the CDR3, the DNA is TGTGCCAGCAGTGGGCAGGGCGGCACTGAAGCTTTCTTT. Protein sequence: CASSGQGGTEAFF.

The chain is built from TRBV28 and TRBJ2-7, with 12 positions matching TRBD2. Germline assignment: CDR1 MDHEN and CDR2 SYDVKM. This CDR3 spans 18 amino acids. V was pared by 6 bases and J by 3 bases, with 15 bases of the junction left unmatched. CDR3 amino acids: CASRGRDGRTSGIYEQYF. The CDR3 region has the DNA TGTGCCAGCAGAGGCCGGGACGGTCGGACTAGCGGGATCTACGAGCAGTACTTC.

The J gene is TRBJ2-6, the V gene TRBV11-2; TRBD1 matches 12 bases. V gave up 2 bases and J gave up 4 bases; unmatched junction bases: 9. Germline V CDR1 and CDR2: SGHAT, FQNNGV. This CDR3 has 19 amino acids. The CDR3 spells CASSLIPGTGGKGANVLTF. The CDR3 nucleotides read TGTGCCAGCAGCTTAATCCCCGGGACAGGGGGCAAAGGGGCCAACGTCCTGACTTTC.

This clone came up once. The V call is TRBV19, the J call TRBJ2-1; 7 bases line up with TRBD2. CDR1 is LNHDA and CDR2 is SQIVND in the germline V gene (reference sequence). The CDR3 contains 13 residues. With V trimmed by 4 bases and J by 13 bases, 10 bases remained unmatched. DNA of the CDR3: TGTGCCAGTAGTACGAGTAACGCGGGAGCACAGTTCTTC. This gives the protein CASSTSNAGAQFF.

The chain couples TRBV5-6 to TRBJ1-2; 9 bases are shared with TRBD1. This CDR3 is built from 17 residues. CDR1 SGHDT and CDR2 YYEEEE come from the germline V gene. V dropped 0 bases and J dropped 0; count of bases not matched to a gene: 6. CDR3 sequence reads: CASSLVTGGFTNYGYTF. The DNA for the CDR3 is TGTGCCAGCAGCTTGGTTACAGGGGGCTTTACTAACTATGGCTACACCTTC.

This clone came up a few times. Other DNA sequences in the same sample also yield this CDR3. J is TRBJ2-1 and V is TRBV5-1, with TRBD2 matching over 10 bases. This CDR3 is built from 15 residues. V was pared by 4 bases and J by 4 bases, with 5 bases of the junction left unmatched. Germline V gives CDR1 SGHRS, CDR2 YFSETQ. CDR3: CASSTASGSYNEQFF. The DNA for the CDR3 is TGCGCCAGCAGCACGGCTAGCGGGAGTTACAATGAGCAGTTCTTC. The full variable domain, its missing parts supplied by reference TRBV5-1 and TRBJ2-1, is KAGVTQTPRYLIKTRGQQVTLSCSPISGHRSVSWYQQTPGQGLQFLFEYFSETQRNKGNFPGRFSGRQFSNSRSEMNVSTLELGDSALYLCASSTASGSYNEQFFGPGTRLTVL.

The V call is TRBV19, the J call TRBJ2-5; D is possibly TRBD2 (5 bases). The CDR3 runs to 13 residues. Germline V gene data show CDR1 as LNHDA and CDR2 as SQIVND (reference sequence). V shed 4 bases and J shed 5 bases, with 11 bases lying between them. CDR3 DNA: TGTGCCAGTAGTAATCCGGGGAGTGAGACCCAGTACTTC. It encodes CASSNPGSETQYF. The entire variable domain, with the rest obtained from reference TRBV19 and TRBJ2-5, is as follows: DGGITQSPKYLFRKEGQNVTLSCEQNLNHDAMYWYRQDPGQGLRLIYYSQIVNDFQKGDIAEGYSVSREKKESFPLTVTSAQKNPTAFYLCASSNPGSETQYFGPGTRLLVL.